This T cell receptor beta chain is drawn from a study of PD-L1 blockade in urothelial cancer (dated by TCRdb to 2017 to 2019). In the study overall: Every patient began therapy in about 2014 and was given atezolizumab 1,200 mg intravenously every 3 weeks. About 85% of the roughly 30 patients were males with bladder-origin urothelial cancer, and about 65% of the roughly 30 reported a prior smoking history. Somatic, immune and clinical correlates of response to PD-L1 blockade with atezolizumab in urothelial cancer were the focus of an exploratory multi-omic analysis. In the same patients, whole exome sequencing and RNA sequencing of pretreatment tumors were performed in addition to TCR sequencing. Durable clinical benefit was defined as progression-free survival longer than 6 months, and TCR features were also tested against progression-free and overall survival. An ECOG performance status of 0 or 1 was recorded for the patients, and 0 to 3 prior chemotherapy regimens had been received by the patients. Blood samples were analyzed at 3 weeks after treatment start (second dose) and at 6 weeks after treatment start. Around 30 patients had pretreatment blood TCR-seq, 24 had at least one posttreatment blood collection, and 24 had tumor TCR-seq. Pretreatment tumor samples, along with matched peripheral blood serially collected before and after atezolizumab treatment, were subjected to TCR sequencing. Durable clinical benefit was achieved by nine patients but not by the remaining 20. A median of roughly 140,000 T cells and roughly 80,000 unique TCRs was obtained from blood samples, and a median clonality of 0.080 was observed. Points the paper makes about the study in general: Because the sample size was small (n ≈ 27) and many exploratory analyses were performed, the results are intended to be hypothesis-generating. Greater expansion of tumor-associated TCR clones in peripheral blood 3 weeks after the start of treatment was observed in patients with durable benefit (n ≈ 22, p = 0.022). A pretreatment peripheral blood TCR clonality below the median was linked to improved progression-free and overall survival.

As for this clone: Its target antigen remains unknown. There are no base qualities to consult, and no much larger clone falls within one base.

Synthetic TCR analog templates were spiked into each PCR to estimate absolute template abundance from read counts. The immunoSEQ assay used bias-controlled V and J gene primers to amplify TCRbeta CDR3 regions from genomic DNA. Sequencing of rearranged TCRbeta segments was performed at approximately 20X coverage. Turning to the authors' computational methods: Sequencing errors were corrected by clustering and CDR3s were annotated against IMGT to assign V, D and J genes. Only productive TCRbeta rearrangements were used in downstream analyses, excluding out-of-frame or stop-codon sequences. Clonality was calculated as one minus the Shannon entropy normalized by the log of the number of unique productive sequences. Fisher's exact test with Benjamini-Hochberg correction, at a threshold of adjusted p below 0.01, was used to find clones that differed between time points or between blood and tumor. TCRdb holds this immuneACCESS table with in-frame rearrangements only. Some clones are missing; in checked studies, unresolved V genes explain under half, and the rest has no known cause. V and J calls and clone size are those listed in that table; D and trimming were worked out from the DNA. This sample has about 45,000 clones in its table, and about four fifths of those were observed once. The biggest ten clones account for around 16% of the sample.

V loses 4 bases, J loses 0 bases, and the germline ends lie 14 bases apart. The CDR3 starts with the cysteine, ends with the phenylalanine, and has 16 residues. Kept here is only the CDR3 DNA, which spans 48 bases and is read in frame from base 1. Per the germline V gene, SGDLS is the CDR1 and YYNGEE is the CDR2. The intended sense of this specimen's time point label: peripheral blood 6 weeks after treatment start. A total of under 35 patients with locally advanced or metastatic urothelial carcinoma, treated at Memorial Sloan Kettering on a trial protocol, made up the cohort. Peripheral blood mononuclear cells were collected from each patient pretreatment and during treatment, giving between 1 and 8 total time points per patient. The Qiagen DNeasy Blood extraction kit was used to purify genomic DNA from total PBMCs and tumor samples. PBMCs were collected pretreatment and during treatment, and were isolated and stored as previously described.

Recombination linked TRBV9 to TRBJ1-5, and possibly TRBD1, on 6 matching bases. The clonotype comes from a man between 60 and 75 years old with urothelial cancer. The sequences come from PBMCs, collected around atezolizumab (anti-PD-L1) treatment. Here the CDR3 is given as CASSPEGGGSNQPQHF. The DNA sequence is TGTGCCAGCAGCCCAGAGGGGGGGGGTAGCAATCAGCCCCAGCATTTT.